Following are 20 T cell receptor beta chains from one sample sequenced in a study of control samples from healthy donors and cancer patients. The data were produced by immunoSEQ multiplex PCR, yet TCRdb's version contains in-frame clones alone and is incomplete. The sample consists of approximately 100,000 clones, approximately 90% of them appearing once. Sequenced sample: blood. These receptors were collected from a human donor in good health. The donor label of this sample is uncertain.

V usage is TRBV24-1 and J usage is TRBJ2-7; 8 positions match TRBD1. Germline assignment: CDR1 KGHDR and CDR2 SFDVKD. The V and J ends lost 6 bases and 3 bases, in that order; junction bases with no gene match: 9. CDR3 length: 15 amino acids. CDR3 amino acids: CATSTTTGAVYEQYF. CDR3 nucleotides: TGTGCCACCAGTACGACGACAGGGGCTGTCTACGAGCAGTACTTC.

A note on this clone: An end of the junction does not agree with germline; a read error may underlie this. The chain uses TRBV28 and TRBJ1-2; no firm D call. The germline V gene encodes CDR1 MDHEN and CDR2 SYDVKM. CDR3 length equals 12 residues. CDR3 nucleotide sequence: TGTGCCGGCAGTTTAGCGGCTTATGGCTACACCTTC. It yields the protein CAGSLAAYGYTF.

This chain joins TRBV10-3 and TRBJ2-2, with 13 bases lining up with TRBD2. V lost 4 bases to trimming and J lost 6 bases; unmatched junction nucleotides: 11. Germline assignment: CDR1 ENHRY and CDR2 SYGVKD. The CDR3 extends over 18 amino acids. In DNA form, the CDR3 reads TGTGCCATCAGTGGGGTAAGCCCCGGGACTAGCGGGGCCGGGGAGCTGTTTTTT. Translating gives CAISGVSPGTSGAGELFF.

This chain uses TRBV4-3 with TRBJ2-2, with D unresolved. The CDR3 loop spans 13 amino acids. V dropped 0 bases and J dropped 7 bases, with 6 bases sitting between them. Germline assignment: CDR1 LGHNA and CDR2 YSLEER. CDR3: CASSQEFGGELFF. CDR3 sequence (DNA): TGCGCCAGCAGCCAAGAATTTGGCGGGGAGCTGTTTTTT.

The V call is TRBV7-2, the J call TRBJ2-5, with 12 bases lining up with TRBD2. Germline CDR1 and CDR2: SGHTA and FQGNSA. The junction had 12 bases not matched to a gene; V was cut back by 5 bases and J by 5 bases. The CDR3 contains 17 residues. The CDR3 loop reads CASSPPSGGAGWETQYF. The CDR3, as DNA: TGTGCCAGCAGCCCACCTAGCGGGGGGGCGGGCTGGGAGACCCAGTACTTC.

The chain joins TRBV5-1 to TRBJ1-2; no definite D call. CDR3 length equals 14 residues. V was trimmed by 0 bases and J by 2 bases, leaving 8 bases between them. Germline V lookup: CDR1 SGHRS, CDR2 YFSETQ. This CDR3 reads CASSLDTDNYGYTF. CDR3 DNA: TGCGCCAGCAGCTTGGATACGGACAACTATGGCTACACCTTC. The whole variable domain, filled in from reference TRBV5-1 and TRBJ1-2, reads KAGVTQTPRYLIKTRGQQVTLSCSPISGHRSVSWYQQTPGQGLQFLFEYFSETQRNKGNFPGRFSGRQFSNSRSEMNVSTLELGDSALYLCASSLDTDNYGYTFGSGTRLTVV.

Written as DNA, the CDR3 is TGCAGCGTAGCCGGGGGGAACACCGGGGAGCTGTTTTTT. Encoded protein: CSVAGGNTGELFF. The chain combines TRBV29-1 with TRBJ2-2, with TRBD2 as a possible D gene (6 bases). The CDR3 is 13 residues long. The germline V gene has CDR1 SQVTM and CDR2 ANQGSEA. V was cut by 6 bases and J by 1 base, with 9 bases left in between.

The V gene is TRBV12-5, the J gene TRBJ1-3; D possibly corresponds to TRBD1 (5 bases). Germline assignment: CDR1 LGHNT and CDR2 FRNRAP. The CDR3 contains 15 residues. Trimming left V 1 base short and J 3 bases short, with 10 bases between. CDR3 sequence reads: CASGLATGLGNTIYF. The CDR3 region has the DNA TGTGCTAGTGGTTTGGCCACAGGACTTGGAAACACCATATATTTT.

The rearrangement joins TRBV24-1 to TRBJ2-1; 8 bases are shared with TRBD1. This CDR3 has 17 residues. V shed 2 bases and J 3 bases; nucleotides not matched to a gene: 8. Germline loops: CDR1 KGHDR, CDR2 SFDVKD. The CDR3 DNA is TGTGCCACCAGTGATTCCCTAACAGGGGGTTTCTACAATGAGCAGTTCTTC. Translation: CATSDSLTGGFYNEQFF.

The CDR3 loop reads CASSQESLAGAYEQYF. The CDR3, as DNA: TGCGCCAGCAGCCAAGAGTCGCTAGCGGGGGCCTACGAGCAGTACTTC. The rearrangement uses TRBV4-1 and TRBJ2-7; 10 nucleotides agree with TRBD2. Germline V lookup: CDR1 MGHRA, CDR2 YSYEKL. This CDR3 contains 16 residues. V dropped 0 bases and J dropped 2; count of bases not matched to a gene: 4.

The chain links TRBV19 to TRBJ2-2; D could derive from TRBD1 or TRBD2 (6 bases each). The CDR3 is 18 amino acids. Trimming cost V 0 bases and J 3 bases, with 17 bases left between them. CDR1 is LNHDA, CDR2 SQIVND, per germline (reference sequence). Here the CDR3 reads CASSIDVLRGLDTGELFF. As DNA, the CDR3 is TGTGCCAGTAGTATAGATGTACTACGGGGGCTTGACACCGGGGAGCTGTTTTTT.

In the case of this clone: The sample carries other DNA sequences with the same CDR3. The chain has TRBV11-2 and TRBJ2-5, with 8 bases fitting TRBD2. This CDR3 spans 15 amino acids. The germline V gene has CDR1 SGHAT and CDR2 FQNNGV. The trim removed 3 bases at V and 2 bases at J, leaving 5 bases unmatched. Here the CDR3 DNA reads TGTGCCAGCAGCTTGGTAGCGGGGAGACAAGAGACCCAGTACTTC. It translates to CASSLVAGRQETQYF.

The V call is TRBV5-5, the J call TRBJ1-6, with D possibly matching TRBD1 (5 bases). V lost 1 base and J lost 7, with 12 bases in between. The CDR3 covers 15 residues. Germline assignment: CDR1 SGHKS and CDR2 YYEKEE (reference sequence). The CDR3 protein is CASSLKPGLNSPLHF. CDR3 DNA: TGTGCCAGCAGCTTGAAACCGGGACTCAATTCACCCCTCCACTTT.

This clone was detected only a few times. The chain uses TRBV24-1 and TRBJ2-1; D might be TRBD2 (5 bases). This CDR3 comprises 14 residues. Deletions cut 4 bases from V and 4 bases from J, with 10 bases between. CDR1 is KGHDR, CDR2 SFDVKD, per germline. In DNA form, the CDR3 reads TGTGCCACCAGTGACTCTCGGGGTTACAATGAGCAGTTCTTC. Protein: CATSDSRGYNEQFF.

The chain employs TRBV29-1 and TRBJ1-1; D is unclear. CDR3 length: 13 residues. With 6 bases removed from V and 3 bases from J, the gap between germline ends came to 14 bases. The germline CDR1 and CDR2 sequences are SQVTM and ANQGSEA. The CDR3 loop is CSVRTELYTEAFF. In DNA, the CDR3 is TGCAGCGTGAGGACGGAGCTGTACACTGAAGCTTTCTTT.

The genes are TRBV12-3 or TRBV12-4 and TRBJ1-5; a possible D gene is TRBD1 (5 bases). V gave up 5 bases and J gave up 7 bases, with 12 bases separating them. CDR3 size: 13 residues. The DNA for the CDR3 is TGTGCCAGCAGTCAGGGAGCGTGGCAGCCCCAGCATTTT. This encodes CASSQGAWQPQHF.

This clone has only one observation. This chain joins TRBV7-2 and TRBJ1-6; no definite D call. CDR1 and CDR2 from the germline V gene are SGHTA and FQGNSA. CDR3 size: 18 residues. V shed 5 bases and J shed 2 bases, with 19 bases lying between them. CDR3 DNA: TGTGCCAGCAGCCTCCCCGGTTACGGTAGAGCCTATAATTCACCCCTCCACTTT. As protein: CASSLPGYGRAYNSPLHF.

Here the CDR3 reads CASSLAGTGFYSNQPQHF. For the CDR3, the DNA is TGTGCCAGCAGCTTAGCGGGGACAGGGTTTTATAGCAATCAGCCCCAGCATTTT. The chain recombines TRBV7-2 with TRBJ1-5; 9 nucleotides align to TRBD1. Germline V lookup: CDR1 SGHTA, CDR2 FQGNSA. The V and J ends lost 0 bases and 0 bases, in that order; junction bases with no gene match: 6. CDR3 length: 18 amino acids.

The V call is TRBV30, the J call TRBJ2-1; TRBD2 might be the D (6 bases). This CDR3 is built from 15 residues. Looked up from germline, CDR1 is GTSNPN and CDR2 is SVGIG (reference sequence). Between the trimmed V and J ends, which lost 5 bases and 0 bases, there was a span of 14 bases. The CDR3 DNA reads TGTGCCTGGGCCCCGCGGGGTGGCTCCTACAATGAGCAGTTCTTC. Translating it yields CAWAPRGGSYNEQFF.

The V and J genes are TRBV11-2 and TRBJ1-4, with 7 bases aligning to TRBD1. The CDR3 extends over 11 amino acids. Germline loops: CDR1 SGHAT, CDR2 FQNNGV. J lost 8 bases, V lost 7 bases, and 1 base had no gene match. CDR3 loop: CASTRGEKLFF. The CDR3 DNA sequence: TGTGCCAGCACCAGGGGGGAAAAACTGTTTTTT.